These 16 T cell receptor beta chains share one sample of origin, sequenced in a study of shared clonotypes between healthy human individuals. The data were produced by immunoSEQ multiplex PCR, yet TCRdb's version contains in-frame clones alone and is incomplete. Here the sample spans about 2.1 million clones, over 85% being singletons. CD8 cells classed as naive were CD45RO-negative and positively selected for CCR7, excluding terminally differentiated effector memory CD45RA+ cells. Sequencing was done on a sample of naive CD8+ T cells from PBMCs. The receptors originated from a man aged 18-30 years in good health. Some clones in this sample may be carry-over from other donors' samples.

This clone was counted once. Other DNA sequences in the sample encode the same CDR3. The CDR3: CASSSISYEQYF. As DNA, the CDR3 is TGTGCCAGCAGTTCTATCTCCTACGAGCAGTACTTC. V usage is TRBV28 and J usage is TRBJ2-7; the D is unclear. The ends were cut back, 4 bases at V and 0 bases at J, with 4 bases in the middle. The CDR3 runs 12 residues. CDR1 and CDR2 (germline): MDHEN, SYDVKM.

The chain links TRBV7-6 to TRBJ2-7; D gene unclear. Trimming shortened V by 3 bases and J by 7 bases, and 13 bases separated the two germline ends. The CDR3 contains 13 residues. Germline-derived CDR1 and CDR2 are SGHVS and FNYEAQ. CDR3 in amino acids: CASSLRPTREQYF. The CDR3 DNA reads TGTGCCAGCAGCTTGAGGCCAACCAGGGAGCAGTACTTC.

V and J are TRBV10-3 and TRBJ2-7, with 8 positions matching TRBD2. J gave up 3 bases and V 0 bases, and 13 bases lay outside the gene matches. Germline lookup yields CDR1 ENHRY and CDR2 SYGVKD. This CDR3 has 18 amino acids. The DNA for the CDR3 is TGTGCCATCAGTGAGTCGGGTCCGGGGGGGCACTTCTTCTACGAGCAGTACTTC. Translation: CAISESGPGGHFFYEQYF.

This chain joins TRBV27 and TRBJ2-1; tentative D call: TRBD2 (6 bases). The ends were cut back, 2 bases at V and 5 bases at J, with 13 bases in the middle. This CDR3 spans 15 amino acids. The V gene's germline CDR1 is MNHEY and CDR2 SMNVEV (reference sequence). Here the CDR3 DNA reads TGTGCCAGCAGTTTAAGAGGCGGGGCAGACAATGAGCAGTTCTTC. It translates to CASSLRGGADNEQFF.

The genes are TRBV7-2 and TRBJ2-3, with TRBD2 identical over 7 bases. Germline loops: CDR1 SGHTA, CDR2 FQGNSA. The CDR3 has 12 residues. CDR3 DNA: TGTGCGTCTGGGGGGAGGGCAGATACGCAGTATTTT. Its protein product is CASGGRADTQYF.

The chain uses TRBV27 and TRBJ1-2; unclear D gene. The V end was cut by 5 bases, the J end by 4 bases, with 11 bases between. CDR1 and CDR2 (germline): MNHEY, SMNVEV (reference sequence). This CDR3 is built from 13 residues. As DNA, the CDR3 is TGTGCCAGCAGTCCCAGCTTCATCTATGGCTACACCTTC. It codes for CASSPSFIYGYTF.

The CDR3, as DNA: TGTGCCAGCAGGCGAAGCGGGAGGGCGTTAAATGAGCAGTTCTTC. This translates into CASRRSGRALNEQFF. The chain recombines TRBV5-4 with TRBJ2-1, with 10 bases aligning to TRBD2. Trimming cost V 5 bases and J 7 bases; bases outside gene matches: 9. This CDR3 comprises 15 residues. Per germline, CDR1 SGHNT and CDR2 YYREEE (reference sequence).

The J gene is TRBJ2-1, the V gene TRBV9, with D perhaps matching TRBD2 (6 bases). Germline V gene sequence: CDR1 SGDLS, CDR2 YYNGEE. The V end was cut by 0 bases, the J end by 6 bases, with 10 bases between. The CDR3 is 14 residues long. For the CDR3, the DNA is TGTGCCAGCAGCGTAGATCGGCGGGGCAATGAGCAGTTCTTC. Its translation: CASSVDRRGNEQFF. Filled out from reference TRBV9 and TRBJ2-1, the complete variable domain reads DSGVTQTPKHLITATGQRVTLRCSPRSGDLSVYWYQQSLDQGLQFLIQYYNGEERAKGNILERFSAQQFPDLHSELNLSSLELGDSALYFCASSVDRRGNEQFFGPGTRLTVL.

The chain recombines TRBV4-1 with TRBJ2-1, with TRBD2 matching 11 bases. This CDR3 comprises 16 residues. The germline V gene has CDR1 MGHRA and CDR2 YSYEKL. V shed 1 base and J 9 bases; nucleotides not matched to a gene: 8. For the CDR3, the DNA is TGCGCCAGCAGCCAAGGACTAGCGGGGACAAGGGGTGAGCAGTTCTTC. Its translation is CASSQGLAGTRGEQFF.

A note on this clone: Other DNA sequences from this sample encode an identical CDR3 as well. This chain uses TRBV4-1 with TRBJ1-1; D remains unclear. The V end was cut by 1 base, the J end by 4 bases, with 10 bases between. Germline V lookup: CDR1 MGHRA, CDR2 YSYEKL. The CDR3 sequence is 14 residues long. The CDR3 sequence: CASSQVRRSTEAFF. The DNA for the CDR3 is TGCGCCAGCAGCCAAGTTAGAAGGTCCACTGAAGCTTTCTTT.

The V and J genes are TRBV16 and TRBJ1-4; 7 positions agree with TRBD1. The V and J ends lost 8 bases and 10 bases, in that order; junction bases with no gene match: 13. Germline CDR1 KGHSY, CDR2 FQNENV. The CDR3 extends over 14 amino acids. CDR3 DNA sequence: TGTGCCAGCGGGGTAAGGGACAGAAGTGGAAAACTGTTTTTT. Translating it yields CASGVRDRSGKLFF.

This clone showed up just once. This chain joins TRBV15 and TRBJ2-7, with D perhaps TRBD1 (5 bases). Germline CDR1 is LNHNV and CDR2 is YYDKDF (reference sequence). The CDR3 runs to 16 residues. Trimming removed 1 base from V and 0 bases from J, with 13 bases in between. Here the CDR3 reads CATSRGRTTDSYEQYF. As DNA, the CDR3 is TGTGCCACCAGCAGAGGAAGGACGACAGACTCCTACGAGCAGTACTTC.

The chain links TRBV27 to TRBJ2-2; unclear D gene. The CDR3 covers 11 residues. V lost 4 bases and J lost 8, with 5 bases in between. Looked up from germline, CDR1 is MNHEY and CDR2 is SMNVEV (reference sequence). The CDR3 loop is CASSSKGELFF. The CDR3 nucleotides read TGTGCCAGCAGTTCGAAGGGGGAGCTGTTTTTT.

Notes on this clone: At the DNA level, this CDR3 is encoded by other sequences in the same sample as well. V is TRBV27 and J is TRBJ2-7; D gene unclear. V was clipped by 4 bases and J by 2 bases, with 6 bases between them. Germline CDR1 and CDR2: MNHEY and SMNVEV (reference sequence). The CDR3 runs to 12 residues. The CDR3 loop reads CASSSPPYEQYF. The CDR3, as DNA: TGTGCCAGCAGTTCGCCCCCCTACGAGCAGTACTTC.

The V gene is TRBV6-5, the J gene TRBJ1-1, with a possible D match to TRBD1 (6 bases). The V end lost 7 bases, the J end lost 5 bases, and 17 bases lay between the germline ends. There are 14 residues in the CDR3. CDR1 MNHEY and CDR2 SVGAGI come from the germline V gene. The CDR3 region has the DNA TGTGCCAGCAATTTACAGGGTAGTGGAACTGAAGCTTTCTTT. This translates into CASNLQGSGTEAFF.

This sequence joins TRBV29-1 and TRBJ2-1; TRBD2 agrees at 12 bases. With V trimmed by 4 bases and J by 2 bases, 12 bases remained unmatched. The CDR3 spans 18 residues. Germline CDR1 reads SQVTM; CDR2 reads ANQGSEA. For the CDR3, the DNA is TGCAGCGTTGTCCCACTAGCGGGAGGCCCCAACACCTACAATGAGCAGTTCTTC. As protein: CSVVPLAGGPNTYNEQFF.